The clone carrying this T cell receptor beta chain was counted only a few times. Its antigen is as yet unknown. This entry comes from a study of response to subunit inactivated influenza vaccine. The study, taken as a whole, reports: Each seasonal influenza vaccination, the authors suggested, recruits few new T cells.

TCRdb re-called the RT-PCR reads with MiXCR, one entry per CDR3 protein. This table holds roughly 760,000 distinct CDR3 sequences, roughly 20% found once. The CDR3 contains 13 residues. V gave up 6 bases and J gave up 6 bases; unmatched junction bases: 8. Germline V gives CDR1 MNHNS, CDR2 SASEGT. This sample comprised PBMCs from blood, obtained 4 to 6 days after vaccination. The clonotype comes from a man aged 50 or older who received an inactivated influenza vaccine. V usage is TRBV6-1 and J usage is TRBJ2-7; TRBD2 matches 7 bases. The CDR3, as DNA: TGTGCCAGCAGCCCCACGGGAGGCCCCGAGCAGTACTTC. This sequence encodes CASSPTGGPEQYF.